This TCR beta chain stems from a study of cytomegalovirus exposure and HLA in healthy donors. Germline V gene sequence: CDR1 MNHEY, CDR2 SVGAGI. The V end was cut by 2 bases, the J end by 3 bases, with 14 bases between. This CDR3 has 15 amino acids. The method was immunoSEQ multiplex PCR; TCRdb's version includes in-frame clones alone and lacks a portion of them. The sample lists tens of thousands of clones; 90% to 95% were seen once. The sequencing input was PBMCs. The V gene is TRBV6-5, the J gene TRBJ2-7, with D perhaps matching TRBD2 (6 bases). The origin of this receptor is a man between 18 and 29 years old in good health and CMV-seropositive. CDR3 coding DNA: TGTGCCAGCAGTTACACCGACGGAGGGCTCTACGAGCAGTACTTC. It translates to CASSYTDGGLYEQYF.